This T cell receptor (beta chain) was found in a study of shared clonotypes between healthy human individuals. Study-level information: Each donor contributed plates that comprised three CD4 naive, three CD4 memory, two CD8 naive and one CD8 memory.

V was clipped by 2 bases and J by 2 bases, with 10 bases between them. This CDR3 has 15 residues. Germline CDR1 and CDR2: MNHEY and SMNVEV (reference sequence). Profiled with immunoSEQ multiplex PCR; TCRdb holds only in-frame clones, not every one. The sample comprises 630,000 or so clones, about 98% of which are singletons, and 0.3% rests with the top ten. Naive CD8 cells comprised CD45RO-negative, CCR7-positively selected cells, excluding terminally differentiated effector memory CD45RA+ cells. Study results and limitations: Enrolling few donors narrowed the genetic and exposure-history diversity that was represented.

In regard to this clone: Its target is unknown.

Sequenced: naive CD8+ T cells sorted from blood. This sequence was found in a man between 25 and 39 years old in good health. The rearrangement joins TRBV27 to TRBJ1-5; no clear D gene. The CDR3 DNA sequence: TGTGCCAGCAGTTTAGTAAGGGCTGGCAATCAGCCCCAGCATTTT. Residues: CASSLVRAGNQPQHF.